This T cell receptor (beta chain) originates from a study of blood T cell dynamics during melanoma immunotherapy. Some clones are missing from TCRdb's copy, which holds only in-frame ones; the method was immunoSEQ multiplex PCR. The sample consists of 14,000 to 15,000 clones, approximately 90% of them appearing once. V lost 0 bases to trimming and J lost 5 bases, with 11 bases between them. CDR1 is MNHNY and CDR2 is SVGAGI in the germline V gene (reference sequence). This CDR3 has 14 residues. Sample time point: week 3, after first cycle of checkpoint inhibitor. Patients had no prior systemic cancer treatment, immunosuppressants or other active cancers.

The rearrangement links TRBV6-6 to TRBJ2-7; D perhaps matches TRBD1 (5 bases). Sequencing used blood, obtained from a patient treated with checkpoint blockade. The origin of this receptor is a human donor with melanoma. The chain's CDR3 is CASSYSGVRDEQYF. The CDR3, as DNA: TGTGCCAGCAGTTACTCAGGGGTTCGAGACGAGCAGTACTTC.